The TCR beta chain under discussion was sequenced for a study of vaccination and CD4 T cells after COVID-19. Looking at the study overall: Post-COVID draws followed diagnosis by a median roughly 93 days (range 35 to 161). Samples after vaccination came a median roughly ten weeks past dose two, ranging 14 to 241. Control cultures used a CEFX viral epitope pool, an HIV-1 Nef peptide pool, or no peptide.

The treatment is: approximately 11-day PBMC culture with coronavirus spike peptide pools or control peptides (ViraFEST assay). From the unexposed donor, CD4+ T cells were collected ahead of the COVID-19 pandemic (2011-2018). Expansion of antigen-specific T cells with peptide pools by ViraFEST preceded sequencing of TCRs. This clonotype was counted a few times. Its antigen remains unknown. Cultured CD4+ T cells had their DNA profiled by the Oncomine TCR Beta short-read assay. Via MiXCR, TCRdb re-called the PCR reads, giving one row per CDR3 protein. The sample lists some 3,000 distinct CDR3 sequences, around 24% occurring once. The germline V gene has CDR1 SNHLY and CDR2 FYNNEI. V was pared by 3 bases and J by 7 bases, with 10 bases between. This CDR3 region has 14 residues.

Specimen: CD4+ T cells from blood, cultured in vitro. The chain carries TRBV2 and TRBJ1-6; D might be TRBD1 (6 bases). The sequence was collected from a human donor in good health. The CDR3 nucleotides are TGTGCCAGCAGTGACAGGGGTCGCAATTCACCCCTCCACTTT. Translating it yields CASSDRGRNSPLHF.